These T cell receptor beta chains were read from a single sample in a study of blood T cell repertoires in COVID-19. TCRdb's table, derived via immunoSEQ multiplex PCR, lists solely in-frame clones and lacks some. The sample records around 290,000 clones, more than 70% being singletons. Input material: PBMCs or T cells enriched from blood (not recorded which). These receptors were taken from a woman aged 60 to 75 in a cohort exposed to, infected with or recovered from COVID-19 (not recorded which). Both conserved end residues are part of each CDR3. Fields, in order: CDR3 DNA, CDR3 protein, D gene, J gene, CDR3 length, V gene. The D gene is left open where the match is weak.

TGTGCCAGCAGTTTCGGGGGGACAGATACGCAGTATTTT CASSFGGTDTQYF TRBD2 TRBJ2-3 13 TRBV28
TGTGCCAGCAGTGGTTCAGGGGGGCGTCTCCTCGGCTACACCTTC CASSGSGGRLLGYTF TRBD1 TRBJ1-2 15 TRBV2
TGTGCCAGCCGCGGATATTTAGTTAATGAAAAACTGTTTTTT CASRGYLVNEKLFF - TRBJ1-4 14 TRBV2
TGTGCCAGCAGTCTAACCGGGACAGTTGGGGCCAACGTCCTGACTTTC CASSLTGTVGANVLTF TRBD1 TRBJ2-6 16 TRBV28
TGTGCCAGCAGCTTAGTAACCCCTGGGACAGGATACAATGAGCAGTTCTTC CASSLVTPGTGYNEQFF TRBD1 TRBJ2-1 17 TRBV7-6
TGTGCCAGCAGCTCTCGAACTAATGAAAAACTGTTTTTT CASSSRTNEKLFF - TRBJ1-4 13 TRBV9
TGTGCCAGCAGCCCGACTAGCGGGATATTCTACGAGCAGTACTTC CASSPTSGIFYEQYF TRBD2 TRBJ2-7 15 TRBV3-1/TRBV3-2
TGTGCCAGCAGTTATCTAGCGGGTAACACCGGGGAGCTGTTTTTT CASSYLAGNTGELFF TRBD2 TRBJ2-2 15 TRBV27
TGCAGCGTTGCCGGACAGGGGTCAAGCAATGAGCAGTTCTTC CSVAGQGSSNEQFF TRBD1 TRBJ2-1 14 TRBV29-1
TGTGCCAGCAGCTCGACCCGCGGACAGGGAGACAATGAGCAGTTCTTC CASSSTRGQGDNEQFF TRBD1 TRBJ2-1 16 TRBV7-6
TGTGCCAGCAGCTCTGGGAGGACAGGGGGAGAAAAACTGTTTTTT CASSSGRTGGEKLFF TRBD1 TRBJ1-4 15 TRBV5-5